These 22 T cell receptor beta chains originate from one sample sequenced in a study of T cell responses to AZD1222 COVID-19 vaccine. TCRdb keeps only in-frame clones here, not all; method: immunoSEQ multiplex PCR. The sample includes some 130,000 clones, roughly 85% of them seen just once. Sequencing used peripheral blood, obtained 28 days after the second dose of the MenACWY control vaccine. The source of these receptors is an adult who received the MenACWY meningococcal vaccine as a control.

V gene TRBV6-5 combines with J gene TRBJ1-2, with TRBD1 as a possible D gene (5 bases). From germline, CDR1 is MNHEY and CDR2 SVGAGI. V was clipped by 6 bases and J by 6 bases, with 14 bases between them. The CDR3 has 13 amino acids. CDR3 DNA: TGTGCCAGCAGGCCGGGGGGGAATAATGGCTACACCTTC. It codes for CASRPGGNNGYTF.

The gene calls are TRBV6-1 and TRBJ2-6, with TRBD1 matching 7 bases. Germline CDR1 reads MNHNS; CDR2 reads SASEGT. V trimming: 4 bases; J trimming: 4 bases; junction bases outside the gene matches: 10. This CDR3 is built from 17 residues. CDR3 DNA: TGTGCCAGCAGTGTAGGGACAGCGTCCCGAGGGGCCAACGTCCTGACTTTC. This sequence encodes CASSVGTASRGANVLTF.

This clone was seen just once. The chain employs TRBV21-1 and TRBJ2-1. TRBV21-1 constitutes a pseudogene. This CDR3 has 15 amino acids. The DNA for the CDR3 is TGTGCCAGCAGCAAAGGGGTACAGCGAAACAATGAGCAGTTCTTC. Translating it yields CASSKGVQRNNEQFF.

CDR3 region: CASNRQGPQETQYF. CDR3 sequence (DNA): TGTGCCAGCAATCGACAGGGCCCCCAAGAGACCCAGTACTTC. The chain carries TRBV2 and TRBJ2-5; 7 bases line up with TRBD1. The CDR3 is 14 amino acids. With V trimmed by 7 bases and J by 1 base, 6 bases remained unmatched. Germline CDR1 and CDR2: SNHLY and FYNNEI.

The rearrangement joins TRBV5-6 to TRBJ2-4, with D possibly being TRBD1 (6 bases). V was trimmed by 1 base and J by 5 bases, leaving 10 bases between them. Germline V CDR1 and CDR2: SGHDT, YYEEEE. This CDR3 has 14 residues. CDR3 sequence (DNA): TGTGCCAGCAGCTTGTGGGCAGGGGAAAACATTCAGTACTTC. Translating gives CASSLWAGENIQYF.

V gene TRBV7-6 combines with J gene TRBJ1-3; D is uncertain. The germline V and J ends were trimmed by 0 bases and 1 base, with 7 bases remaining between them. This CDR3 is 15 amino acids long. Per the germline V gene, CDR1 is SGHVS and CDR2 is FNYEAQ. The CDR3 region is CASSLAPLSGNTIYF. CDR3 sequence (DNA): TGTGCCAGCAGCTTAGCCCCCCTTTCTGGAAACACCATATATTTT.

V is TRBV9 and J is TRBJ1-1, with 7 bases fitting TRBD1. Germline V gene lookup returns CDR1 SGDLS and CDR2 YYNGEE. V was pared by 3 bases and J by 4 bases, with 6 bases of the junction left unmatched. The CDR3 runs to 14 residues. The CDR3 DNA is TGTGCCAGCAGCGGACAGGGTACTGGCACTGAAGCTTTCTTT. This translates into CASSGQGTGTEAFF.

CDR3 nucleotide sequence: TGTGCCAGCAGTTTATTTGGGACAGGCTACAATGAGCAGTTCTTC. This gives the protein CASSLFGTGYNEQFF. The chain is built from TRBV27 and TRBJ2-1; 8 bases align to TRBD1. The CDR3 covers 15 residues. Germline-derived CDR1 and CDR2 are MNHEY and SMNVEV (reference sequence). Losses at the gene ends were 1 base for V and 3 bases for J; bases not matched to a gene: 2.

The chain combines TRBV5-8 with TRBJ2-2, with 8 positions matching TRBD1. Germline-derived CDR1 and CDR2 are SGHTS and YDEGEE. The CDR3 covers 17 residues. V was clipped by 4 bases and J by 1 base; unmatched bases: 9. CDR3 in DNA: TGTGCCAGCAGCCTCGTTCAGGGGGCCTTGAACACCGGGGAGCTGTTTTTT. Translating gives CASSLVQGALNTGELFF.

This rearrangement joins TRBV2 to TRBJ2-1; D is perhaps TRBD1 or TRBD2 (6 bases each). The CDR3 extends over 15 amino acids. Germline CDR1 reads SNHLY; CDR2 reads FYNNEI. Trimming pared 6 bases from V and 6 bases from J, leaving 18 bases between. As DNA, the CDR3 is TGTGCCAGCAGCCTAGAGGGGGGCCGCGGCAATGAGCAGTTCTTC. It codes for CASSLEGGRGNEQFF.

The chain employs TRBV9 and TRBJ2-2; the D gene could be TRBD1 or TRBD2 (6 bases each). V was trimmed by 6 bases and J by 4 bases, leaving 31 bases between them. The CDR3 is 20 residues long. The germline gives CDR1 SGDLS, CDR2 YYNGEE. CDR3 sequence: CASNGGQSARPPRFTGELFF. The CDR3 nucleotides are TGTGCCAGCAACGGGGGCCAGAGTGCTCGCCCCCCCAGATTCACCGGGGAGCTGTTTTTT.

This clone appeared a few times. The chain combines TRBV18 with TRBJ1-1, with D tentatively TRBD1 (5 bases). Trimming took off 2 bases at V and 4 bases at J, with 20 bases between the two ends. The CDR3 spans 17 residues. From germline, CDR1 is KGHSH and CDR2 LQKENI. CDR3 DNA sequence: TGTGCCAGCTCACCATCATCAGGGAGTTTACCGGGCACTGAAGCTTTCTTT. Protein sequence: CASSPSSGSLPGTEAFF.

The DNA for the CDR3 is TGTGCCATCAGTGAGACGGATGGGCTGAACACTGAAGCTTTCTTT. The encoded protein is CAISETDGLNTEAFF. This chain joins TRBV10-3 and TRBJ1-1, with unresolved D. The CDR3 length is 15 residues. CDR1 is ENHRY and CDR2 is SYGVKD in the germline V gene. V lost 2 bases and J 0 bases, leaving 10 bases between the germline ends.

V is TRBV11-3 and J is TRBJ2-1; D unresolved. The CDR3 runs to 12 residues. The V end was cut by 2 bases, the J end by 7 bases, with 6 bases between. The germline V gene encodes CDR1 SGHNT and CDR2 YENEEA. CDR3 DNA sequence: TGTGCCAGCAGCTTAAATGCTAATGAGCAGTTCTTC. Protein sequence: CASSLNANEQFF.

The J gene is TRBJ2-3, the V gene TRBV11-3; D possibly corresponds to TRBD2 (7 bases). CDR3 length: 16 residues. V was pared by 5 bases and J by 2 bases, with 17 bases between. Germline CDR1 SGHNT, CDR2 YENEEA. CDR3 region: CASSPRGGGTTDTQYF. The CDR3 DNA follows: TGTGCCAGCAGCCCGAGGGGAGGGGGGACCACAGATACGCAGTATTTT.

This chain connects TRBV27 to TRBJ1-1; D not resolved. V lost 2 bases to trimming and J lost 4 bases, with 11 bases between them. The CDR3 loop spans 14 amino acids. Germline V CDR1 and CDR2: MNHEY, SMNVEV (reference sequence). CDR3 residues: CASSLTYGGTEAFF. As DNA, the CDR3 is TGTGCCAGCAGTTTAACTTACGGCGGCACTGAAGCTTTCTTT.

The rearrangement joins TRBV18 to TRBJ1-5; D is unclear. Deletions cut 1 base from V and 6 bases from J, with 16 bases between. Per the germline V gene, CDR1 is KGHSH and CDR2 is LQKENI. This CDR3 spans 16 amino acids. CDR3 sequence: CASSPRTQNGIQPQHF. CDR3 in DNA: TGTGCCAGCTCACCACGGACCCAAAATGGTATTCAGCCCCAGCATTTT.

This rearrangement joins TRBV15 to TRBJ2-3; D is perhaps TRBD2 (7 bases). Germline V lookup: CDR1 LNHNV, CDR2 YYDKDF (reference sequence). The V end was cut by 1 base, the J end by 2 bases, with 13 bases between. The CDR3 sequence is 16 residues long. The CDR3 reads CATSRVGGAFTDTQYF. As DNA, the CDR3 is TGTGCCACCAGCAGAGTTGGGGGGGCCTTCACAGATACGCAGTATTTT.

In this sample, this clone turned up once. V usage is TRBV28 and J usage is TRBJ2-5; D might be TRBD1 (5 bases). Germline CDR1 is MDHEN and CDR2 is SYDVKM. The CDR3 is 14 residues long. Trimming left V 3 bases short and J 1 base short, with 9 bases between. The CDR3 loop is CASSFRQFQETQYF. In DNA, the CDR3 is TGTGCCAGCAGTTTTCGACAGTTCCAAGAGACCCAGTACTTC.

The rearrangement joins TRBV7-9 to TRBJ1-5; D might be TRBD1 (5 bases). Germline loops: CDR1 SEHNR, CDR2 FQNEAQ (reference sequence). This CDR3 is 12 amino acids long. Trimming left V 3 bases short and J 8 bases short, with 8 bases between. CDR3 nucleotides: TGTGCCAGCAGCTTGACAGAGGAGCCCCAGCATTTT. Protein sequence: CASSLTEEPQHF.

The CDR3 DNA sequence: TGTGCCAGCAGCTTACGGGGGCTCGACTATGGCTACACCTTC. This encodes CASSLRGLDYGYTF. The chain is built from TRBV11-3 and TRBJ1-2, with D possibly being TRBD1 (6 bases). Germline assignment: CDR1 SGHNT and CDR2 YENEEA. V dropped 2 bases and J dropped 3 bases, with 10 bases sitting between them. CDR3 length: 14 residues.

The rearrangement links TRBV10-1 to TRBJ2-1; D may be TRBD1 (6 bases). The CDR3 contains 14 residues. The germline V gene has CDR1 WNHNN and CDR2 SYGVQD (reference sequence). V gave up 10 bases and J gave up 4 bases, with 17 bases separating them. The CDR3 sequence: CATSVGGAYNEQFF. CDR3 nucleotides: TGCGCCACCTCTGTTGGGGGCGCGTACAATGAGCAGTTCTTC.